This note documents a single T cell receptor (beta chain) sequence. Its antigen is currently unknown. The repertoire was sequenced with immunoSEQ multiplex PCR; TCRdb's copy has only in-frame clones and lacks some. Here the sample spans over 250,000 clones, 65% to 90% being singletons. This record belongs to a study of cytomegalovirus exposure and HLA in healthy donors. Turning to the study itself: The platform used for the roughly 130 validation repertoires matched that of the 650 to 750 first-cohort repertoires, a later analysis reported.

V gave up 5 bases and J gave up 4 bases; unmatched junction bases: 6. CDR1 MNHEY and CDR2 SMNVEV come from the germline V gene (reference sequence). CDR3 length equals 15 residues. The study, taken as a whole, reports: In vitro experiments confirmed that a few CMV-associated chains were specific for CMV antigens.

This clonotype was obtained from a woman under 30 in good health and CMV-seronegative. The rearrangement uses TRBV27 and TRBJ1-4; 8 nucleotides line up with TRBD1. Sequenced: PBMCs. In DNA form, the CDR3 reads TGTGCCAGCAGTCCCTCGACAGGGGTTAATGAAAAACTGTTTTTT. It is translated as CASSPSTGVNEKLFF. The variable domain in full, with the rest retrieved from reference TRBV27 and TRBJ1-4, is EAQVTQNPRYLITVTGKKLTVTCSQNMNHEYMSWYRQDPGLGLRQIYYSMNVEVTDKGDVPEGYKVSRKEKRNFPLILESPSPNQTSLYFCASSPSTGVNEKLFFGSGTQLSVL.